The next 20 T cell receptor beta chains were all read from a single sample in a study of cytomegalovirus exposure and HLA in healthy donors. The PCR contained 60 Vbeta and 13 Jbeta primers. The repertoire was sequenced with immunoSEQ multiplex PCR; TCRdb's copy has only in-frame clones and lacks some. This repertoire shows roughly 80,000 clones, 65% to 70% found once; its top ten account for 6.9%. Sample: PBMCs. The origin of the receptors is a woman aged 45 to 65 in good health and CMV-seropositive.

The gene calls are TRBV5-1 and TRBJ1-4, with 9 nucleotides matching TRBD1. V dropped 4 bases and J dropped 13; count of bases not matched to a gene: 5. Germline V lookup: CDR1 SGHRS, CDR2 YFSETQ. CDR3 size: 12 residues. CDR3 bases: TGCGCCAGCAGCCGGGACAGGGAGGGACTGTTTTTT. Its protein is CASSRDREGLFF.

This sequence joins TRBV7-8 and TRBJ2-1; the match to TRBD2 covers 9 bases. The CDR3 loop spans 14 amino acids. V lost 5 bases, J lost 6 bases, and 5 bases stayed unmatched. CDR1 SGHVS and CDR2 FQNEAQ come from the germline V gene. CDR3 amino acids: CASSPSGASNEQFF. The CDR3 region has the DNA TGTGCCAGCAGCCCTAGCGGGGCGTCCAATGAGCAGTTCTTC. The full variable domain, with the rest looked up from reference TRBV7-8 and TRBJ2-1, is GAGVSQSPRYKVAKRGQDVALRCDPISGHVSLFWYQQALGQGPEFLTYFQNEAQLDKSGLPSDRFFAERPEGSVSTLKIQRTQQEDSAVYLCASSPSGASNEQFFGPGTRLTVL.

The CDR3 sequence is CASSGSGGRGENIQYF. CDR3 coding DNA: TGTGCCAGTTCGGGGTCGGGGGGCCGGGGCGAAAACATTCAGTACTTC. The V and J genes are TRBV19 and TRBJ2-4; D is possibly TRBD2 (7 bases). CDR3 length: 16 amino acids. Trimming took off 8 bases at V and 5 bases at J, with 22 bases between the two ends. CDR1 is LNHDA, CDR2 SQIVND, per germline (reference sequence).

The chain links TRBV10-3 to TRBJ1-2; 9 bases are shared with TRBD1. Germline values: CDR1 ENHRY, CDR2 SYGVKD. CDR3 size: 12 residues. The trim removed 8 bases at V and 6 bases at J, leaving 4 bases unmatched. The CDR3 DNA follows: TGTGCCATCGAACAGGGGGCGGATGGCTACACCTTC. Residues: CAIEQGADGYTF.

The V gene is TRBV30, the J gene TRBJ1-1, with 11 bases aligning to TRBD1. The CDR3 extends over 16 amino acids. Germline assignment: CDR1 GTSNPN and CDR2 SVGIG (reference sequence). V was pared by 8 bases and J by 1 base, with 12 bases of the junction left unmatched. This CDR3 is CAGLNRDRGSNTEAFF. For the CDR3, the DNA is TGTGCCGGACTAAACCGGGACAGGGGGTCGAACACTGAAGCTTTCTTT.

This clone has just one count. The chain joins TRBV9 to TRBJ1-2; the match to TRBD1 covers 10 bases. Germline lookup yields CDR1 SGDLS and CDR2 YYNGEE. This CDR3 has 14 residues. The trim removed 0 bases at V and 4 bases at J, leaving 0 bases unmatched. The DNA of the CDR3 is TGTGCCAGCAGCGTAGGGACAGGGGGCTATGGCTACACCTTC. Translation: CASSVGTGGYGYTF. Using reference TRBV9 and TRBJ1-2 for the parts outside the CDR3, the full variable domain is DSGVTQTPKHLITATGQRVTLRCSPRSGDLSVYWYQQSLDQGLQFLIQYYNGEERAKGNILERFSAQQFPDLHSELNLSSLELGDSALYFCASSVGTGGYGYTFGSGTRLTVV.

The V and J genes are TRBV6-1 and TRBJ1-2, with TRBD1 matching over 8 bases. J gave up 7 bases and V 6 bases, and 13 bases lay outside the gene matches. The CDR3 runs to 15 residues. The V gene's germline CDR1 is MNHNS and CDR2 SASEGT. CDR3 sequence: CASRPDRGPYSGYTF. The CDR3 DNA follows: TGTGCCAGCAGACCAGACAGGGGCCCATATAGTGGCTACACCTTC.

The chain joins TRBV4-2 to TRBJ2-5, with 11 bases matching TRBD2. The germline V gene encodes CDR1 LGHNA and CDR2 YNFKEQ. The V gene end was trimmed by 0 bases and the J gene end by 5 bases; junction bases not matched to a gene: 5. This CDR3 contains 16 residues. CDR3 DNA: TGTGCCAGCAGCCAAGATTTTAGCGGGGGGGCGGAGACCCAGTACTTC. This codes for CASSQDFSGGAETQYF.

The chain links TRBV10-3 to TRBJ1-5; TRBD1 is a possible D gene (5 bases). The CDR3 loop spans 14 amino acids. Germline V gene data show CDR1 as ENHRY and CDR2 as SYGVKD. Deletions cut 4 bases from V and 9 bases from J, with 16 bases between. In DNA, the CDR3 is TGTGCCATCAGTGCCAGGGTGGGGATTGGGCCCCAGCATTTT. Protein sequence: CAISARVGIGPQHF.

This clone was seen only a few times. The rearrangement uses TRBV6-5 and TRBJ1-3; 10 nucleotides line up with TRBD1. Trimming cost V 3 bases and J 4 bases; bases outside gene matches: 6. Germline V gene data show CDR1 as MNHEY and CDR2 as SVGAGI. This CDR3 is 16 amino acids long. The CDR3 coding sequence is TGTGCCAGCAGTTATTCGACAGGGGGCCTCGGAAACACCATATATTTT. Residues: CASSYSTGGLGNTIYF.

The chain recombines TRBV7-9 with TRBJ2-1, with 8 bases matching TRBD1. CDR1 is SEHNR, CDR2 FQNEAQ, per germline (reference sequence). This CDR3 is 14 amino acids long. J gave up 8 bases and V 5 bases, and 8 bases lay outside the gene matches. The CDR3 protein is CASSTPQGADEQFF. The CDR3 DNA follows: TGTGCCAGCAGCACCCCCCAGGGGGCGGATGAGCAGTTCTTC.

The chain has TRBV6-5 and TRBJ1-6; TRBD1 might be the D (5 bases). V was shortened by 6 bases and J by 10 bases, with 19 bases between the two germline ends. Germline assignment: CDR1 MNHEY and CDR2 SVGAGI. This CDR3 region has 15 residues. Here the CDR3 reads CASRSRVRVRSPLHF. Written as DNA, the CDR3 is TGTGCCAGCAGGTCCAGGGTAAGAGTTCGCTCACCCCTCCACTTT.

The genes are TRBV5-1 and TRBJ2-3, with 10 bases lining up with TRBD1. Losses at the gene ends were 3 bases for V and 5 bases for J; bases not matched to a gene: 6. The CDR3 is 15 amino acids. CDR1 SGHRS and CDR2 YFSETQ come from the germline V gene. The CDR3 here is CASSSQTGGEDTQYF. The CDR3 nucleotides read TGCGCCAGCAGCTCCCAGACAGGGGGCGAAGATACGCAGTATTTT. Together with reference TRBV5-1 and TRBJ2-3, the CDR3 gives the full variable domain: KAGVTQTPRYLIKTRGQQVTLSCSPISGHRSVSWYQQTPGQGLQFLFEYFSETQRNKGNFPGRFSGRQFSNSRSEMNVSTLELGDSALYLCASSSQTGGEDTQYFGPGTRLTVL.

V and J are TRBV9 and TRBJ2-3, with D perhaps TRBD1 (6 bases). The CDR3 is 15 amino acids. CDR1 SGDLS and CDR2 YYNGEE come from the germline V gene. V lost 2 bases, J lost 4 bases, and 14 bases lay in between. CDR3 sequence reads: CASSVTGSDPDTQYF. The CDR3 DNA sequence: TGTGCCAGCAGCGTCACAGGGTCGGACCCAGATACGCAGTATTTT.

This clone was picked up a small number of times. The chain uses TRBV18 and TRBJ2-1; 8 bases line up with TRBD1. V lost 0 bases and J lost 8; bases outside the gene matches: 3. From germline, CDR1 is KGHSH and CDR2 LQKENI. CDR3 length equals 14 residues. The CDR3 reads CASSPPPTGDEQFF. CDR3 coding DNA: TGTGCCAGCTCACCACCCCCGACAGGGGATGAGCAGTTCTTC.

The V call is TRBV4-2, the J call TRBJ2-1; the match to TRBD1 covers 11 bases. CDR1 LGHNA and CDR2 YNFKEQ come from the germline V gene. V trimming: 1 base; J trimming: 6 bases; junction bases outside the gene matches: 11. The CDR3 totals 18 residues. The CDR3 protein is CASSQARRGTGGPNEQFF. In nucleotides, the CDR3 is TGTGCCAGCAGCCAAGCGCGACGCGGGACAGGGGGTCCCAATGAGCAGTTCTTC.

This clone has only a few counts. The V call is TRBV11-3, the J call TRBJ2-7, with D possibly being TRBD2 (5 bases). CDR1 and CDR2 (germline): SGHNT, YENEEA. The V end lost 2 bases, the J end lost 3 bases, and 14 bases lay between the germline ends. The CDR3 has 15 amino acids. Here the CDR3 DNA reads TGTGCCAGCAGCTTATTCGGGCAGCGGCTCTACGAGCAGTACGTC. Encoded protein: CASSLFGQRLYEQYV.

The chain recombines TRBV27 with TRBJ1-6; D uncertain. There are 14 residues in the CDR3. Trimming pared 3 bases from V and 10 bases from J, leaving 13 bases between. The germline V gene has CDR1 MNHEY and CDR2 SMNVEV (reference sequence). CDR3 nucleotides: TGTGCCAGCAGTTTTAGAGAGGCATGGTCACCCCTCCACTTT. Amino acids: CASSFREAWSPLHF.

The gene calls are TRBV6-5 and TRBJ1-2; TRBD1 might be the D (6 bases). The CDR3 is made up of 13 amino acids. Germline assignment: CDR1 MNHEY and CDR2 SVGAGI. The V end was cut by 10 bases, the J end by 4 bases, with 16 bases between. The CDR3 spells CATYPGASYGYTF. As DNA, the CDR3 is TGTGCCACATATCCAGGGGCCTCCTATGGCTACACCTTC.

V is TRBV6-5 and J is TRBJ2-5; D gene unclear. The CDR3 covers 13 residues. V was clipped by 2 bases and J by 2 bases, with 6 bases between them. In germline, CDR1 is MNHEY, CDR2 SVGAGI. CDR3 sequence (DNA): TGTGCCAGCAGTTACCAGCGTCAAGAGACCCAGTACTTC. Translating gives CASSYQRQETQYF.